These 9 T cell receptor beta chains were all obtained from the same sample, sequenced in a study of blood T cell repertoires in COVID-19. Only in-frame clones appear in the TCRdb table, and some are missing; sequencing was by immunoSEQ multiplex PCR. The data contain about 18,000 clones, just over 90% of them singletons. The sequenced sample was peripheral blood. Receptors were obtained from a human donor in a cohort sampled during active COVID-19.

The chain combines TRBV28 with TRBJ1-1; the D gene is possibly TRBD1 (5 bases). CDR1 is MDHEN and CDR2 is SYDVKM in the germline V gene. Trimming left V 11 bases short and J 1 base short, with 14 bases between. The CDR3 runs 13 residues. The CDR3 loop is CAGGTTTNTEAFF. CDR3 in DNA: TGTGCCGGAGGGACCACCACGAACACTGAAGCTTTCTTT.

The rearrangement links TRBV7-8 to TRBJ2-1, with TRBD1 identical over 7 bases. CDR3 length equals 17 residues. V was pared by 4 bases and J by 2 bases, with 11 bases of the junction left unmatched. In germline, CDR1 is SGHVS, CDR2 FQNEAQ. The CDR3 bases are TGTGCCAGCAGCTACAGCCGTAACAGGGGAGCCTACAATGAGCAGTTCTTC. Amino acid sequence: CASSYSRNRGAYNEQFF.

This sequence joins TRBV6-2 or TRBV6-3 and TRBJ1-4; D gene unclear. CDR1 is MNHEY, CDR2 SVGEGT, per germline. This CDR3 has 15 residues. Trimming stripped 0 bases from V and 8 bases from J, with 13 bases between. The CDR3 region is CASSYSSRGQEKLFF. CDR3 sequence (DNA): TGTGCCAGCAGTTACTCGAGCCGGGGTCAGGAAAAACTGTTTTTT.

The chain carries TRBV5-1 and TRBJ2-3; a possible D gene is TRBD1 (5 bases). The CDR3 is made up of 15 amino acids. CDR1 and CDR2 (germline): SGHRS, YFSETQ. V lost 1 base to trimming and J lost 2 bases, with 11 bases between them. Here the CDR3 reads CASSLLQGPTDTQYF. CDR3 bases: TGCGCCAGCAGCTTGTTGCAGGGCCCCACAGATACGCAGTATTTT.

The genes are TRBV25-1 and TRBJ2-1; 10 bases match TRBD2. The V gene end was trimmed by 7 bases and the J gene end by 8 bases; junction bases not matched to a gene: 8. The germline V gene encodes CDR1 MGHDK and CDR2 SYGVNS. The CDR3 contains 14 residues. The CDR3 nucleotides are TGTGCCAGCACCCTAGCGGGAGTAGGAGATGAGCAGTTCTTC. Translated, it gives CASTLAGVGDEQFF.

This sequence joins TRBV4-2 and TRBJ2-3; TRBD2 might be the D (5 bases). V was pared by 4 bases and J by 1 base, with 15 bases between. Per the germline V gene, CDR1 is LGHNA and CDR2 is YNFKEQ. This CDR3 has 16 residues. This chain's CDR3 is CASSPRAREGTDTQYF. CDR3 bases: TGTGCCAGCAGCCCGCGGGCCAGAGAGGGCACAGATACGCAGTATTTT.

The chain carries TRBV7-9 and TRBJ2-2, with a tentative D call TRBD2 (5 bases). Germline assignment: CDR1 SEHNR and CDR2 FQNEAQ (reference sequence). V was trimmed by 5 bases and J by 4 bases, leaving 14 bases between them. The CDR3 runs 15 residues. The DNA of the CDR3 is TGTGCCAGCAGCCGATCCGGGATTACCACCGGGGAGCTGTTTTTT. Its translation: CASSRSGITTGELFF. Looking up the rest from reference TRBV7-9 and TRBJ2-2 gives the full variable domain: DTGVSQNPRHKITKRGQNVTFRCDPISEHNRLYWYRQTLGQGPEFLTYFQNEAQLEKSRLLSDRFSAERPKGSFSTLEIQRTEQGDSAMYLCASSRSGITTGELFFGEGSRLTVL.

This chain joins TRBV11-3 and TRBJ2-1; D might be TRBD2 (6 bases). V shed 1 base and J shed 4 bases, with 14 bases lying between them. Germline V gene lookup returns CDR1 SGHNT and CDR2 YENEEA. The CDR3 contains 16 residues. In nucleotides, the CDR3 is TGTGCCAGCAGCTTAGGGGGGGAGAGAGGTTACAATGAGCAGTTCTTC. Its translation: CASSLGGERGYNEQFF.

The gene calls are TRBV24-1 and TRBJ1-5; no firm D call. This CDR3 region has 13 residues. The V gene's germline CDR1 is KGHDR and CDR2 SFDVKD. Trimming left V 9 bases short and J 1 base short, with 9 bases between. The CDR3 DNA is TGTGCCACCTCGTCACAAAGCAATCAGCCCCAGCATTTT. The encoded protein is CATSSQSNQPQHF.